This TCR beta chain was sequenced in a study of early T cells in non-severe SARS-CoV-2 infection. Overall study results and limits: VDJdb matching, biased toward anti-spike CD8 responses, missed private and CD4 specificities.

Unique molecular identifiers were affixed to single, distinct cDNA molecules. TCRdb independently ran MiXCR on the 5' RACE reads; one entry per CDR3 protein. The sample records around 45,000 distinct CDR3 sequences, almost 7.5% being singletons. Germline CDR1 and CDR2: MNHEY and SMNVEV (reference sequence). V was pared by 2 bases and J by 4 bases, with 7 bases of the junction left unmatched. The CDR3 is 16 amino acids. A word on this clonotype: The antigen remains unidentified.

The sequencing sample was made of whole blood. The chain recombines TRBV27 with TRBJ2-3, with 9 nucleotides matching TRBD2. The receptor comes from an adult who was a healthcare worker with PCR-confirmed SARS-CoV-2 infection or an uninfected control (not recorded which). The CDR3 DNA reads TGTGCCAGCAGTTTAAGGTTCAGCGGGGGGCCAGATACGCAGTATTTT. Translation: CASSLRFSGGPDTQYF.